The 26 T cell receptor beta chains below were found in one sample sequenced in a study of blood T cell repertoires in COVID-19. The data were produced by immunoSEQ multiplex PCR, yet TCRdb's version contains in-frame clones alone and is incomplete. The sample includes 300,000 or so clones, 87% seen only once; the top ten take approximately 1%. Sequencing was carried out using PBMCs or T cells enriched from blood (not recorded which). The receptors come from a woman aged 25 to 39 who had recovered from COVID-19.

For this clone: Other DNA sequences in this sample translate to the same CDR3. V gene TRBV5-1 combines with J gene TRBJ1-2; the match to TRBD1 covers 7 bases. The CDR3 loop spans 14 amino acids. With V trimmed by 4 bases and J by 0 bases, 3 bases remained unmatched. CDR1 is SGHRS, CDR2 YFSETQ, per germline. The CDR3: CASSRGTANYGYTF. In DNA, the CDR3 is TGCGCCAGCAGCAGGGGGACAGCTAACTATGGCTACACCTTC.

The CDR3 coding sequence is TGTGCCAGCGAGGGACAGCTGAACACTGAAGCTTTCTTT. Translated, it gives CASEGQLNTEAFF. This chain connects TRBV2 to TRBJ1-1; 7 bases align to TRBD1. CDR3 length: 13 residues. Germline trimming cut 8 bases from V and 0 bases from J; bases unmatched to any gene: 3. Germline lookup yields CDR1 SNHLY and CDR2 FYNNEI.

CDR3 nucleotide sequence: TGTGCCAGCAGCTTAACGGGTCAGCCCCAGCATTTT. It codes for CASSLTGQPQHF. The chain couples TRBV7-2 to TRBJ1-5; no clear D. The V gene lost 2 bases and the J gene lost 6 bases, with 5 bases spanning the gap. CDR1 is SGHTA and CDR2 is FQGNSA in the germline V gene. CDR3 length: 12 amino acids.

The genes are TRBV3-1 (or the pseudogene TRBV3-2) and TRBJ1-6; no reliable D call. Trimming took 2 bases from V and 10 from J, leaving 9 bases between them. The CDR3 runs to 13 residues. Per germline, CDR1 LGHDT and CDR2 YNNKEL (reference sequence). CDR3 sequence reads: CASSQTLPSPLHF. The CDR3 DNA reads TGTGCCAGCAGCCAAACCCTACCCTCACCCCTCCACTTT.

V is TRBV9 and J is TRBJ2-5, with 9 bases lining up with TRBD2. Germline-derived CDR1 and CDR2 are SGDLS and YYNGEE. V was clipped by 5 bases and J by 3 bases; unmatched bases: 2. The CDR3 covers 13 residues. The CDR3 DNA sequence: TGTGCCAGCAGGGCTAGCGGGGAAGAGACCCAGTACTTC. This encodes CASRASGEETQYF.

This CDR3 is CSVESGTLGTEAFF. CDR3 DNA: TGCAGCGTTGAAAGTGGGACACTGGGCACTGAAGCTTTCTTT. This chain joins TRBV29-1 and TRBJ1-1, with TRBD1 as a possible D gene (6 bases). The CDR3 is 14 residues long. Germline V gives CDR1 SQVTM, CDR2 ANQGSEA. V was cut by 2 bases and J by 4 bases, with 14 bases left in between. Supplemented by reference TRBV29-1 and TRBJ1-1, the full variable domain reads SAVISQKPSRDICQRGTSLTIQCQVDSQVTMMFWYRQQPGQSLTLIATANQGSEATYESGFVIDKFPISRPNLTFSTLTVSNMSPEDSSIYLCSVESGTLGTEAFFGQGTRLTVV.

In DNA form, the CDR3 reads TGCAGCGTTGGAGGACAGGGGAATCAGCCCCAGCATTTT. As protein: CSVGGQGNQPQHF. The gene calls are TRBV29-1 and TRBJ1-5; 9 positions agree with TRBD1. The germline CDR1 and CDR2 sequences are SQVTM and ANQGSEA. V shed 4 bases, J shed 4 bases, and the junction held 2 bases outside the gene matches. CDR3 length: 13 amino acids.

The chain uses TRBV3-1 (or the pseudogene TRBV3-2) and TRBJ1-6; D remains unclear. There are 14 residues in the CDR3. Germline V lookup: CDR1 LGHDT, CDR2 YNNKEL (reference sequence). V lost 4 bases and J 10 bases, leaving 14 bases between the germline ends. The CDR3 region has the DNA TGTGCCAGCAGCCTACGACATGACGGCTCACCCCTCCACTTT. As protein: CASSLRHDGSPLHF.

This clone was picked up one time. DNA for the CDR3: TGTGCCAGCAGTTTAGGGACAGGCGATTATGGCTACACCTTC. The encoded protein is CASSLGTGDYGYTF. The J gene is TRBJ1-2, the V gene TRBV27, with 8 bases that match TRBD1. The germline gives CDR1 MNHEY, CDR2 SMNVEV (reference sequence). The CDR3 is 14 amino acids. V was pared by 2 bases and J by 5 bases, with 4 bases of the junction left unmatched.

The CDR3 region has the DNA TGTGCCAGCAGTGCCACTAGGGCGGAGACCCAGTACTTC. Encoded protein: CASSATRAETQYF. The genes are TRBV28 and TRBJ2-5, with a weak D call TRBD2 (5 bases). Trimming took off 5 bases at V and 5 bases at J, with 12 bases between the two ends. CDR1 is MDHEN and CDR2 is SYDVKM in the germline V gene. This CDR3 region has 13 residues.

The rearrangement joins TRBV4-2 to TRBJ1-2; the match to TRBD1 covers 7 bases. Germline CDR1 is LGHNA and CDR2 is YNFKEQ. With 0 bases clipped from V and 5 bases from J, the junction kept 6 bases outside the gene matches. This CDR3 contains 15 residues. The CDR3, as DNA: TGTGCCAGCAGCCAAGAAAAGGGGGCAGGGTATGGCTACACCTTC. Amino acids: CASSQEKGAGYGYTF.

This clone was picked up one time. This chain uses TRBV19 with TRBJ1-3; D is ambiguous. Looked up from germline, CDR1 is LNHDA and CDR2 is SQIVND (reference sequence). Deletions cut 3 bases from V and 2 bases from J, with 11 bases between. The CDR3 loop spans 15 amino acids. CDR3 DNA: TGTGCCAGTAGTATCGGTCAGGTTCCTGGAAACACCATATATTTT. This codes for CASSIGQVPGNTIYF.

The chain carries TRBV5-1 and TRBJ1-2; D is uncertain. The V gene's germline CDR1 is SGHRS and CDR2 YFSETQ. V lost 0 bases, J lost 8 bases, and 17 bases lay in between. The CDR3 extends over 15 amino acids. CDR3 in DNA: TGCGCCAGCAGCTTGGGACGGAGTCTGATGAGGGGCTACACCTTC. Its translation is CASSLGRSLMRGYTF.

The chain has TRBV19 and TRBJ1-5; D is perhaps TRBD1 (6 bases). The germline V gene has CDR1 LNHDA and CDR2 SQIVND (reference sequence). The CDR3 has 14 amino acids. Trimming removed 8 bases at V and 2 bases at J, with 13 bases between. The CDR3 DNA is TGTGCCAGTGGGGGAGGGGGAGGCAATCAGCCCCAGCATTTT. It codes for CASGGGGGNQPQHF.

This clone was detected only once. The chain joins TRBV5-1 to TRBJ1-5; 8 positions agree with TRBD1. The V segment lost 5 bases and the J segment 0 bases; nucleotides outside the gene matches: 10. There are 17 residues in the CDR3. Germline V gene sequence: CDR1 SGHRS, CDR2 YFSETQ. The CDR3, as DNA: TGCGCCAGCAGAGTAAGTACAGGGGGATATAGCAATCAGCCCCAGCATTTT. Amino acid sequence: CASRVSTGGYSNQPQHF.

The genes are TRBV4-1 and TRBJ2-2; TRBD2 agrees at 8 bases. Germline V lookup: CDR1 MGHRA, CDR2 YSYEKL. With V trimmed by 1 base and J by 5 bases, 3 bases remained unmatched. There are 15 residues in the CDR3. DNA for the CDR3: TGCGCCAGCAGCCAAGCCGGGACTAGGACCGGGGAGCTGTTTTTT. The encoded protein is CASSQAGTRTGELFF.

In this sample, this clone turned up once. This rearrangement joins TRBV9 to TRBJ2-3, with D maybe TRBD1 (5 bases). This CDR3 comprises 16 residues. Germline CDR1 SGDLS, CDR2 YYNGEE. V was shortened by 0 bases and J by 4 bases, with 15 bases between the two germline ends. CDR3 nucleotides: TGTGCCAGCAGCGTAGATGCCCCCCAGGGCGCAGATACGCAGTATTTT. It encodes CASSVDAPQGADTQYF.

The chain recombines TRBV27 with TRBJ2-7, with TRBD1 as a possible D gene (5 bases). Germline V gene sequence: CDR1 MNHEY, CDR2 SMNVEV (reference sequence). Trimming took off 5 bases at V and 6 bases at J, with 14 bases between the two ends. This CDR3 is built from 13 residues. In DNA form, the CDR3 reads TGTGCCAGCAGTGACGACAGCCGCGGCGAGCAGTACTTC. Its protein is CASSDDSRGEQYF.

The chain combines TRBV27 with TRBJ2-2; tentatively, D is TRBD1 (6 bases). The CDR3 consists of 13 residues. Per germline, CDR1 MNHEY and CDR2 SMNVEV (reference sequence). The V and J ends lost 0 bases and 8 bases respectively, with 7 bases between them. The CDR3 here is CASSLSDRGELFF. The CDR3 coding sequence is TGTGCCAGCAGTTTATCGGACAGAGGGGAGCTGTTTTTT.

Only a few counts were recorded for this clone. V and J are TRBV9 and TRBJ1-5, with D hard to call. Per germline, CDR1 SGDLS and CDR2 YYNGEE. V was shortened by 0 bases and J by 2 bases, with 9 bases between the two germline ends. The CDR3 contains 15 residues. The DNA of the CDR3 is TGTGCCAGCAGCGTAGCCCCGGAGGGCAATCAGCCCCAGCATTTT. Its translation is CASSVAPEGNQPQHF.

The CDR3 here is CASSTGTTYGYTF. Written as DNA, the CDR3 is TGTGCCAGTAGTACCGGGACTACTTATGGCTACACCTTC. The chain links TRBV19 to TRBJ1-2, with D possibly matching TRBD1 (5 bases). This CDR3 spans 13 amino acids. The V end lost 4 bases, the J end lost 5 bases, and 11 bases lay between the germline ends. Germline V CDR1 and CDR2: LNHDA, SQIVND (reference sequence).

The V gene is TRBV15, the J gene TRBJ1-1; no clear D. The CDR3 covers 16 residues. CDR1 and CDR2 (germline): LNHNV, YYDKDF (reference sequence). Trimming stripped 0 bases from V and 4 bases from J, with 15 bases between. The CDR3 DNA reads TGTGCCACCAGCAGAGATCTCTTGGGGAGTAGCACTGAAGCTTTCTTT. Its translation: CATSRDLLGSSTEAFF.

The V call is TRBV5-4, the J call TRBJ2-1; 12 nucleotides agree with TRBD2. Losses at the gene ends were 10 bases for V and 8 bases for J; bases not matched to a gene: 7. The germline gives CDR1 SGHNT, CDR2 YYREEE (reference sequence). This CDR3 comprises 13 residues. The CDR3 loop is CALGLAGIDEQFF. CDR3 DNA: TGTGCCCTCGGACTAGCGGGGATCGATGAGCAGTTCTTC. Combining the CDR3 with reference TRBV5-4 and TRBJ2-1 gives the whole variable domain ETGVTQSPTHLIKTRGQQVTLRCSSQSGHNTVSWYQQALGQGPQFIFQYYREEENGRGNFPPRFSGLQFPNYSSELNVNALELDDSALYLCALGLAGIDEQFFGPGTRLTVL.

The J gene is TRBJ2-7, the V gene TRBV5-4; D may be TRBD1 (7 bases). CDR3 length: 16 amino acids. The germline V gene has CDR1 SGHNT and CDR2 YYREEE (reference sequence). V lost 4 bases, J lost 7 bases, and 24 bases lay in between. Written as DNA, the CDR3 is TGTGCCAGCAGCGGGGGAGGACAGGCCAGGCCCCAAGAGCAGTACTTC. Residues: CASSGGGQARPQEQYF.

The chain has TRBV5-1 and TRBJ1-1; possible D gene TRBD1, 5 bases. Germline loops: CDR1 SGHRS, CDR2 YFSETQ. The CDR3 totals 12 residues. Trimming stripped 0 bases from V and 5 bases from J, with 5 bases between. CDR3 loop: CASSLGQTEAFF. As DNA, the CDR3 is TGCGCCAGCAGCTTGGGACAGACTGAAGCTTTCTTT.

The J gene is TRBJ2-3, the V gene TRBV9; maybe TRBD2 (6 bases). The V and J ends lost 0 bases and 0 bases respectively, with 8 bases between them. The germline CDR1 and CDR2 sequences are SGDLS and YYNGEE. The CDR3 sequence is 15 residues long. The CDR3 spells CASSVVGGSTDTQYF. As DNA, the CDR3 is TGTGCCAGCAGCGTAGTGGGGGGTAGCACAGATACGCAGTATTTT.